The 11 T cell receptor beta chains presented below share a single source sample, sequenced in a study of blood T cell repertoires in COVID-19. Here immunoSEQ multiplex PCR was the method, and the copy in TCRdb shows in-frame clones only, minus some. In the table there are 90,000 or so clones, around 85% of which are singletons. Sequencing used peripheral blood. The receptors shown here come from a woman aged 55-70 years with COVID-19, enrolled during active disease.

CDR3 region: CASSLWQGSYEQYF. In DNA, the CDR3 is TGTGCCAGCAGCTTATGGCAGGGATCCTACGAGCAGTACTTC. The chain uses TRBV5-6 and TRBJ2-7, with D perhaps TRBD1 (5 bases). Per germline, CDR1 SGHDT and CDR2 YYEEEE. The germline V and J ends were trimmed by 2 bases and 1 base, with 10 bases remaining between them. The CDR3 is made up of 14 amino acids.

The chain couples TRBV30 to TRBJ1-6; 9 positions match TRBD1. J gave up 8 bases and V 5 bases, and 4 bases lay outside the gene matches. The CDR3 sequence is 13 residues long. Germline V gene sequence: CDR1 GTSNPN, CDR2 SVGIG (reference sequence). The CDR3 protein is CAWSGQGYSPLHF. The CDR3 DNA follows: TGTGCCTGGTCGGGACAGGGATATTCACCCCTCCACTTT.

The rearrangement links TRBV18 to TRBJ1-1; D is unclear. Germline lookup yields CDR1 KGHSH and CDR2 LQKENI. The CDR3 has 13 amino acids. Trimming removed 6 bases from V and 3 bases from J, with 11 bases in between. CDR3 DNA sequence: TGTGCCAGCTCCGTCGGGGAATACACTGAAGCTTTCTTT. This translates into CASSVGEYTEAFF.

The chain combines TRBV6-2 or TRBV6-3 with TRBJ1-3; no definite D call. V was cut by 5 bases and J by 11 bases, with 19 bases left in between. In germline, CDR1 is MNHEY, CDR2 SVGEGT. The CDR3 has 14 residues. In nucleotides, the CDR3 is TGTGCCAGCAGTCGTGGAGCTTCACCGAATGCCATATATTTT. It specifies CASSRGASPNAIYF.

Only a few counts were recorded for this clone. The rearrangement links TRBV3-1 (or the pseudogene TRBV3-2) to TRBJ1-3; D uncertain. The CDR3 runs to 14 residues. V was pared by 0 bases and J by 4 bases, with 7 bases between. The germline gives CDR1 LGHDT, CDR2 YNNKEL (reference sequence). CDR3 DNA sequence: TGTGCCAGCAGCCAAGATGTAGCGGGAAACACCATATATTTT. Protein sequence: CASSQDVAGNTIYF.

This CDR3 reads CASSFGGTGDGYTF. CDR3 DNA: TGCGCCAGCAGCTTTGGGGGCACAGGGGATGGCTACACCTTC. The chain is built from TRBV5-1 and TRBJ1-2; TRBD1 matches 7 bases. The CDR3 loop spans 14 amino acids. The germline gives CDR1 SGHRS, CDR2 YFSETQ. J gave up 6 bases and V 2 bases, and 7 bases lay outside the gene matches.

This clone was picked up one time. One end of the junction is discordant with germline, which a read error may explain. CDR3 amino acids: CIAGLAGEDTQYF. CDR3 sequence (DNA): TGCATAGCGGGGCTAGCGGGGGAAGATACGCAGTATTTT. The chain carries TRBV7-9 and TRBJ2-3; the match to TRBD2 covers 10 bases. Germline V gene data show CDR1 as SEHNR and CDR2 as FQNEAQ (reference sequence). The CDR3 is 13 residues long.

The V call is TRBV7-2, the J call TRBJ2-7; 9 nucleotides agree with TRBD1. Germline V gene lookup returns CDR1 SGHTA and CDR2 FQGNSA. The trim removed 5 bases at V and 3 bases at J, leaving 8 bases unmatched. CDR3 length: 15 amino acids. CDR3 residues: CASSQDRDRVYEQYF. Here the CDR3 DNA reads TGTGCCAGCAGCCAAGACCGGGACAGGGTCTACGAGCAGTACTTC. The full variable domain, its missing parts supplied by reference TRBV7-2 and TRBJ2-7, is GAGVSQSPSNKVTEKGKDVELRCDPISGHTALYWYRQSLGQGLEFLIYFQGNSAPDKSGLPSDRFSAERTGGSVSTLTIQRTQQEDSAVYLCASSQDRDRVYEQYFGPGTRLTVT.

The gene calls are TRBV5-1 and TRBJ2-5; 8 bases align to TRBD2. The CDR3 extends over 14 amino acids. From germline, CDR1 is SGHRS and CDR2 YFSETQ. With V trimmed by 3 bases and J by 5 bases, 6 bases remained unmatched. The CDR3 nucleotides are TGCGCCAGCAGCTCGACTAGCGCTTCTGAGACCCAGTACTTC. Translating it yields CASSSTSASETQYF.

This chain links TRBV7-6 with TRBJ1-5, with D uncertain. The V and J ends lost 1 base and 7 bases respectively, with 8 bases between them. Germline CDR1 SGHVS, CDR2 FNYEAQ. CDR3 size: 13 residues. Here the CDR3 reads CASSLETGQPQHF. CDR3 in DNA: TGTGCCAGCAGCTTAGAAACGGGGCAGCCCCAGCATTTT.

The V gene is TRBV10-3, the J gene TRBJ2-1, with 10 bases lining up with TRBD2. V lost 2 bases to trimming and J lost 0 bases; unmatched junction nucleotides: 16. The CDR3 extends over 21 amino acids. Germline CDR1 and CDR2: ENHRY and SYGVKD. CDR3 in amino acids: CAISEPARASGSNGSYNEQFF. The CDR3 DNA is TGTGCCATCAGTGAGCCCGCCCGAGCTAGCGGGAGTAATGGCTCCTACAATGAGCAGTTCTTC.